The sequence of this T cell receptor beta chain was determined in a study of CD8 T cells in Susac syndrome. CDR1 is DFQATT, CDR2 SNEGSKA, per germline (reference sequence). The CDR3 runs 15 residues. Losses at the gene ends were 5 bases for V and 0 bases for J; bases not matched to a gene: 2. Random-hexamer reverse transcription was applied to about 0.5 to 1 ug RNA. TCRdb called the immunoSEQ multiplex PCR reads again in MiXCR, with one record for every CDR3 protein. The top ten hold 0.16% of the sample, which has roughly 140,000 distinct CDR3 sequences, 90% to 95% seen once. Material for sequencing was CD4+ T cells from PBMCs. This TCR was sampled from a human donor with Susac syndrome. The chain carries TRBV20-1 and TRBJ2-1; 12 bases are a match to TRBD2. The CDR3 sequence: CSAVTSGSSYNEQFF. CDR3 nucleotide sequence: TGCAGTGCTGTGACTAGCGGGAGCTCCTACAATGAGCAGTTCTTC.